This paragraph reports one T cell receptor (beta chain). This entry comes from a study of long-term antiretroviral therapy in people with HIV. immunoSEQ v3.0 was run at survey level. The protocol was immunoSEQ multiplex PCR, while the TCRdb copy is restricted to in-frame clones and leaves out a portion. The sample holds about 20,000 clones; 85% to 90% are singletons and the top ten take roughly 7%. This clonotype was obtained from a young woman with HIV. Sequencing was performed on unsorted PBMCs, taken 1.8 years before starting antiretroviral therapy.

As DNA, the CDR3 is TGTGCCAGCAGCTCTGACACAAAGACTGAAGCTTTCTTT. Its protein is CASSSDTKTEAFF. The chain links TRBV7-2 to TRBJ1-1; D gene ambiguous. V lost 4 bases to trimming and J lost 5 bases, with 11 bases between them. The CDR3 covers 13 residues. Germline V gives CDR1 SGHTA, CDR2 FQGNSA.